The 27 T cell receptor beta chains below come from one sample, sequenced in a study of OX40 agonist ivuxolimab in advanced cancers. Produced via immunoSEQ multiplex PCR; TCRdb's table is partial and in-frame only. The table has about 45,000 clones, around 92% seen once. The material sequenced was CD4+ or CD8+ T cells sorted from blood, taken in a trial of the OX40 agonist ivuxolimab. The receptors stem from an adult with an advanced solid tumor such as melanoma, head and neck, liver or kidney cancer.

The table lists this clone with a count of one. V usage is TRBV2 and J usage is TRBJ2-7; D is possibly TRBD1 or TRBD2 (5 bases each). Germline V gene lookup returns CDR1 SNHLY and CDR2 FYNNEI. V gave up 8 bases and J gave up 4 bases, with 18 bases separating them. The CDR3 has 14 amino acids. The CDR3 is CASDRGPGAYEQYF. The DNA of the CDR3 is TGTGCCAGCGACCGTGGACCCGGGGCGTACGAGCAGTACTTC.

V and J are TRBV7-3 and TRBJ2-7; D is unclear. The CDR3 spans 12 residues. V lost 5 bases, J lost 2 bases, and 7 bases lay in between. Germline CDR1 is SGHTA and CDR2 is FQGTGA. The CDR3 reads CASSPGPYEQYF. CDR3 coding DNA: TGTGCCAGCAGCCCGGGTCCCTACGAGCAGTACTTC.

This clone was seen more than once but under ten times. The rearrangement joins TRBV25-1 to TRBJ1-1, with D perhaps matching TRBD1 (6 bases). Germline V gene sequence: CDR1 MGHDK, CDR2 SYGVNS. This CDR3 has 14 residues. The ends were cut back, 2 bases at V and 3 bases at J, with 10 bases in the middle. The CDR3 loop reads CASSEQGWDTEAFF. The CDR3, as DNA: TGTGCCAGCAGTGAACAGGGGTGGGACACTGAAGCTTTCTTT.

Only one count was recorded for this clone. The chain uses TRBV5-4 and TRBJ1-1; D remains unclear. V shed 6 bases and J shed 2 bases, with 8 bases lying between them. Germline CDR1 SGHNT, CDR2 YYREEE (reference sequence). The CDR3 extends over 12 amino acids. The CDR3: CASTLENTEAFF. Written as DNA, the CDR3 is TGTGCCAGCACTCTGGAAAACACTGAAGCTTTCTTT.

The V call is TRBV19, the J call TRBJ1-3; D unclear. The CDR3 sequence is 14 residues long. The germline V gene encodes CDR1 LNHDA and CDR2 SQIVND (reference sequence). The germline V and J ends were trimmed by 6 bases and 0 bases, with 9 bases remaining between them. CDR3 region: CASSKKTSGNTIYF. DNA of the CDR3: TGTGCCAGTAGCAAAAAAACCTCTGGAAACACCATATATTTT.

The CDR3 bases are TGTGCCAGCAGTTTGGGCGGGGCGTATGGCAATCAGCCCCAGCATTTT. Translating it yields CASSLGGAYGNQPQHF. J is TRBJ1-5 and V is TRBV27; D possibly corresponds to TRBD1 (5 bases). Germline-derived CDR1 and CDR2 are MNHEY and SMNVEV (reference sequence). The V end was cut by 3 bases, the J end by 2 bases, with 14 bases between. CDR3 length: 16 residues.

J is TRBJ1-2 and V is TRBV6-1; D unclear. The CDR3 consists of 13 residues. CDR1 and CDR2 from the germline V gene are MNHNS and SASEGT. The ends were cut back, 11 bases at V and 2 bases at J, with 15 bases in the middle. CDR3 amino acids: CAAGLMANYGYTF. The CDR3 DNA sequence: TGTGCCGCCGGACTCATGGCAAACTATGGCTACACCTTC.

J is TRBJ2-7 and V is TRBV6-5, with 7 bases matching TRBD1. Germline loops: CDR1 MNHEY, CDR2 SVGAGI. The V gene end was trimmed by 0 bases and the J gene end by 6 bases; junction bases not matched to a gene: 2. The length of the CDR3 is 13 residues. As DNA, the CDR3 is TGTGCCAGCAGTTACTCAACAGGGGTCGAGCAGTACTTC. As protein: CASSYSTGVEQYF.

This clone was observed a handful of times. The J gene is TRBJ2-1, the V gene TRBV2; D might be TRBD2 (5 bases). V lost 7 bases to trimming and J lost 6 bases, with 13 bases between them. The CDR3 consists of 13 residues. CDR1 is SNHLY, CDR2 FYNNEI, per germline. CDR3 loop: CASTPGMTNEQFF. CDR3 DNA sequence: TGTGCCAGCACCCCGGGGATGACCAATGAGCAGTTCTTC.

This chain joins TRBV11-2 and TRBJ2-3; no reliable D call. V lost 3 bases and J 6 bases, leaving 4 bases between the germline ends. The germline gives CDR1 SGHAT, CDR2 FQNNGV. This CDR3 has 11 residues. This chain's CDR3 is CASSFGDTQYF. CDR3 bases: TGTGCCAGCAGCTTCGGCGATACGCAGTATTTT.

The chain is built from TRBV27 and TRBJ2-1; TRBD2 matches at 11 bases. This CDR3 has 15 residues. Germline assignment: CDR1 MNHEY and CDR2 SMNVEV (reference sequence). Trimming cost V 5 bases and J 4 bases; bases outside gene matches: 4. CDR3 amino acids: CASSPWTSGYNEQFF. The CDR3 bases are TGTGCCAGCAGTCCTTGGACTAGCGGGTACAATGAGCAGTTCTTC.

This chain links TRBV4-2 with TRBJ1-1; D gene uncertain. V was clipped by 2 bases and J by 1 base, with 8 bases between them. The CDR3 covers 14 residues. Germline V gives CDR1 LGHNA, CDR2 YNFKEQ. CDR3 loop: CASSQLEGNTEAFF. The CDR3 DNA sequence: TGTGCCAGCAGCCAACTCGAGGGGAACACTGAAGCTTTCTTT.

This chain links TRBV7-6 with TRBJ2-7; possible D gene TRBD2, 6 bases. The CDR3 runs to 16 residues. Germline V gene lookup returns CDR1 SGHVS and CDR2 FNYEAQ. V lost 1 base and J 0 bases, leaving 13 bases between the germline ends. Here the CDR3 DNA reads TGTGCCAGCAGCTTAGGGCAAGGGACTCACTCCTACGAGCAGTACTTC. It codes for CASSLGQGTHSYEQYF.

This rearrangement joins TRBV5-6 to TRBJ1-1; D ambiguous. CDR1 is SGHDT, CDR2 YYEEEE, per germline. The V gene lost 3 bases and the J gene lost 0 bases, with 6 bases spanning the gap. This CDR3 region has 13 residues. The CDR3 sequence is CASSSIMNTEAFF. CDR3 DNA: TGTGCCAGCAGCTCAATCATGAACACTGAAGCTTTCTTT.

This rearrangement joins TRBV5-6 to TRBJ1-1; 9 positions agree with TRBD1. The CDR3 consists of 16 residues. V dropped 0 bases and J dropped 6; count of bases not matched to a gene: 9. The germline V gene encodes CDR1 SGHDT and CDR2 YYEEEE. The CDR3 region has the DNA TGTGCCAGCAGCTTGGCCGAGACAGGGGGAGCTTCTGAAGCTTTCTTT. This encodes CASSLAETGGASEAFF.

CDR3: CASSPTPWGAYEQYF. The CDR3 DNA sequence: TGTGCCAGCAGTCCGACCCCATGGGGGGCCTACGAGCAGTACTTC. The chain uses TRBV6-1 and TRBJ2-7; a weak D match, TRBD2 (6 bases). In germline, CDR1 is MNHNS, CDR2 SASEGT. The V end was cut by 5 bases, the J end by 2 bases, with 16 bases between. This CDR3 is built from 15 residues.

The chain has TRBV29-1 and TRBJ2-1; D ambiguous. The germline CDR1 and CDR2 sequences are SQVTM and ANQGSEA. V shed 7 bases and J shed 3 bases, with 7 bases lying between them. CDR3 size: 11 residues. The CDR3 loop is CSGWGYNEQFF. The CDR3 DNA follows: TGCAGCGGTTGGGGCTACAATGAGCAGTTCTTC.

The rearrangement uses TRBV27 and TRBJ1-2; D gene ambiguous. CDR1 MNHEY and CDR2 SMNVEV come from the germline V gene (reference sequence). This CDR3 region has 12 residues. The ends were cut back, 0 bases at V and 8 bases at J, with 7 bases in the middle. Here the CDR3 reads CASSLSGGGYTF. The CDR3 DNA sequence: TGTGCCAGCAGTTTATCCGGCGGAGGCTACACCTTC.

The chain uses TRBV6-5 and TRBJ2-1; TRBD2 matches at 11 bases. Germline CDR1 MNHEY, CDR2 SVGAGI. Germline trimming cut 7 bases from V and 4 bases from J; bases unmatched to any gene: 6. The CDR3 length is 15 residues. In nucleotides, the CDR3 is TGTGCCAGCACTCCCTTAGCGGGGGGGTACAATGAGCAGTTCTTC. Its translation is CASTPLAGGYNEQFF.

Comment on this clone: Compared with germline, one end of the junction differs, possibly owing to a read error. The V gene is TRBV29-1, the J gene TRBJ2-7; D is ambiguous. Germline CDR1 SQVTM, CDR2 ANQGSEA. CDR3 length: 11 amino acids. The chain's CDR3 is CSVEAGYEQYF. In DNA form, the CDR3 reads TGCAGCGTGGAAGCAGGCTACGAGCAGTACTTC.

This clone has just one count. The CDR3 coding sequence is TGTGCCAGCATGTACACTAGCACAGATACGCAGTATTTT. Translating gives CASMYTSTDTQYF. This sequence joins TRBV6-5 and TRBJ2-3; no clear D gene. Germline V gene lookup returns CDR1 MNHEY and CDR2 SVGAGI. Between the trimmed V and J ends, which lost 7 bases and 0 bases, there was a span of 8 bases. The length of the CDR3 is 13 residues.

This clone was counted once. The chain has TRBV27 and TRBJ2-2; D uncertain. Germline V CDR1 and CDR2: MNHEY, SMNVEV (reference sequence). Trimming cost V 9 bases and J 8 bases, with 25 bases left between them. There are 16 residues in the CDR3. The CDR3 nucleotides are TGTGCCAGTCACCCCCTACCCCAGTTCCCTGTTGGGGAGCTGTTTTTT. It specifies CASHPLPQFPVGELFF.

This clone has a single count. In DNA form, the CDR3 reads TGCGCCAGCAGCATCCCCGACAGGGCCAATGAGCAGTTCTTC. Protein: CASSIPDRANEQFF. The chain links TRBV5-1 to TRBJ2-1, with TRBD1 identical over 7 bases. This CDR3 spans 14 amino acids. Germline-derived CDR1 and CDR2 are SGHRS and YFSETQ. With 4 bases clipped from V and 6 bases from J, the junction kept 7 bases outside the gene matches.

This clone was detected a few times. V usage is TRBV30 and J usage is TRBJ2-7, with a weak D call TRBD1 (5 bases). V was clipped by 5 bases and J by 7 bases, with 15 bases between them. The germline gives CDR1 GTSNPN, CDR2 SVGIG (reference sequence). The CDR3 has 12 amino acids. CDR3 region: CAWDRRSGEQYF. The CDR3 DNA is TGTGCCTGGGACAGACGTTCTGGGGAGCAGTACTTC.

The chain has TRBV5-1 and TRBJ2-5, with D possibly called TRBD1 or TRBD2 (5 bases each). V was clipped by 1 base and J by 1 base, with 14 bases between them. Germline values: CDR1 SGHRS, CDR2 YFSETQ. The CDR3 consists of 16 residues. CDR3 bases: TGCGCCAGCAGCTTGTACCCGAGGGGCCCCCAAGAGACCCAGTACTTC. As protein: CASSLYPRGPQETQYF.

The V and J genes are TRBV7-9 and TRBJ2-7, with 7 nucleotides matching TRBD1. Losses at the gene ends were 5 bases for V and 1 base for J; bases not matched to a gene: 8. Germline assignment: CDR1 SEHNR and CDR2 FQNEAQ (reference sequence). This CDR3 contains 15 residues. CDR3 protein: CASSHRDRGSYEQYF. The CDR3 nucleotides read TGTGCCAGCAGCCACCGGGACAGAGGATCCTACGAGCAGTACTTC.

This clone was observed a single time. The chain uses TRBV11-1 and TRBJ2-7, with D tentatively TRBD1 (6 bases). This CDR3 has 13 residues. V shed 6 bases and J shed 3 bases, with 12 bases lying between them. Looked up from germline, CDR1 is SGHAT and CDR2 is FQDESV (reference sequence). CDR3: CASRGDKVYEQYF. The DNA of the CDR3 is TGTGCCAGCAGGGGGGACAAGGTCTACGAGCAGTACTTC.